The present TCR beta chain was sequenced within a study of T cell repertoires in cytomegalovirus infection. Turning to the study itself: Well-studied HLA-B-restricted CMV epitopes were used in the study alongside recently identified HLA-C-restricted ones. Public TCR beta signatures indicated both CMV infection and matching HLA type.

MiXCR, run by TCRdb on the reads, gives a single entry per CDR3 protein. This table has about 770,000 distinct CDR3 sequences, 25% to 35% appearing once. The sample holds a few counts of this clonotype. Its matching antigen is unknown. The CDR3 is 17 residues long. After removal of 1 base from V and 4 bases from J, the junction contained 9 bases not matched to a gene. Germline V lookup: CDR1 SGHVS, CDR2 FNYEAQ. This clonotype was obtained from a human donor in good health (CMV status not recorded). Some clones in this sample may be carry-over from other donors' samples. The specimen comprised cultured CD8+ T cells from PBMCs, sampled from culture after CMV antigen stimulation. The chain links TRBV7-6 to TRBJ2-1; 8 nucleotides match TRBD2. In nucleotides, the CDR3 is TGTGCCAGCAGCTTAGTGGGGGGAGCGGGGGCTTACAATGAGCAGTTCTTC. Translated: CASSLVGGAGAYNEQFF.